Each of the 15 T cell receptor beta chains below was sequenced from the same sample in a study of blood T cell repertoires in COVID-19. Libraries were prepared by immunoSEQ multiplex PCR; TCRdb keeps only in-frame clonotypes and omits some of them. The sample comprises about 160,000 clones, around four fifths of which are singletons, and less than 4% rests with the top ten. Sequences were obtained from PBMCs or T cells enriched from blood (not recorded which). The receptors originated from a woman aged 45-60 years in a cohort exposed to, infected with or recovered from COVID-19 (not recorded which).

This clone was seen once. The CDR3 reads CASSLKDRGYEQYF. The CDR3, as DNA: TGTGCCAGCAGTTTAAAGGACAGGGGTTACGAGCAGTACTTC. The V call is TRBV6-5, the J call TRBJ2-7, with 9 bases that match TRBD1. The germline CDR1 and CDR2 sequences are MNHEY and SVGAGI. Germline trimming cut 4 bases from V and 4 bases from J; bases unmatched to any gene: 5. This CDR3 is 14 amino acids long.

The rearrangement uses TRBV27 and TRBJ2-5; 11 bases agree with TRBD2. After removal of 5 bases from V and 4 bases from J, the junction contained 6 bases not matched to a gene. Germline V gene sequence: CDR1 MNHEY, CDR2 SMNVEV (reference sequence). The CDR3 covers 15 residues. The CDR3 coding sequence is TGTGCCAGCAGTCCCCGACTAGCGGGGCGAGAGACCCAGTACTTC. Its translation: CASSPRLAGRETQYF.

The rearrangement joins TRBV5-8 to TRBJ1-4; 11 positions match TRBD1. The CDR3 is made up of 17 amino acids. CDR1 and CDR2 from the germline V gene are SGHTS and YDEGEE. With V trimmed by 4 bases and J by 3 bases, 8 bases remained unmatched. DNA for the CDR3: TGTGCCAGCAGCCCCGGACAGGGGGCTATAGCTAATGAAAAACTGTTTTTT. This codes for CASSPGQGAIANEKLFF.

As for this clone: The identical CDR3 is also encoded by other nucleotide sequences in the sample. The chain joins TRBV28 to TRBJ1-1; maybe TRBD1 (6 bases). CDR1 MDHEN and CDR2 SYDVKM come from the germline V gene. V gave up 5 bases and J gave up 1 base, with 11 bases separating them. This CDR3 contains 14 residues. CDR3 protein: CASSLPDRNTEAFF. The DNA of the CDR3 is TGTGCCAGCAGTCTTCCGGACAGGAACACTGAAGCTTTCTTT.

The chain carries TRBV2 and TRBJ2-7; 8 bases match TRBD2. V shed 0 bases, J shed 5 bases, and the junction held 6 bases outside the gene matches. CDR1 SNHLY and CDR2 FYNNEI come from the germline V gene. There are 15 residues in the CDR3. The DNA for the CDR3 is TGTGCCAGCAGTGAAGCCACCCGGGGGGGCCACGAGCAGTACTTC. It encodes CASSEATRGGHEQYF.

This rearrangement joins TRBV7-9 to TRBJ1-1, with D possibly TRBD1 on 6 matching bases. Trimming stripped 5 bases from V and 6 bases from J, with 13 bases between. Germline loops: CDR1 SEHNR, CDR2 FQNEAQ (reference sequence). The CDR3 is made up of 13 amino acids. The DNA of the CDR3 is TGTGCCAGCAGCCCGCCAGGGGCCCCTGAAGCTTTCTTT. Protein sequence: CASSPPGAPEAFF.

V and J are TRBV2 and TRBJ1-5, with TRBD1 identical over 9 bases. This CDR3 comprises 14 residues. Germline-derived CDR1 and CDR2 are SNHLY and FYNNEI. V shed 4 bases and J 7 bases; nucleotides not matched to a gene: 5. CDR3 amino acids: CASSAGQGKQPQHF. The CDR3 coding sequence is TGTGCCAGCAGTGCGGGACAGGGTAAGCAGCCCCAGCATTTT.

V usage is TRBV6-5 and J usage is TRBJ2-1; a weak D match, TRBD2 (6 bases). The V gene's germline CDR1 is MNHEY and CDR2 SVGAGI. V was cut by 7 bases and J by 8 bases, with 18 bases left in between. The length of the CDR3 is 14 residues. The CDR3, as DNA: TGTGCCAGCATACTAGGAGGGCCTATAGATGAGCAGTTCTTC. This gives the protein CASILGGPIDEQFF.

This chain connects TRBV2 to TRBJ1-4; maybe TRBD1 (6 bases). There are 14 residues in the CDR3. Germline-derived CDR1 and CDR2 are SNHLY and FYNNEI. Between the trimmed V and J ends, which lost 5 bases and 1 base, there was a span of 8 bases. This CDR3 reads CASSQGITNEKLFF. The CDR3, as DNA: TGTGCCAGCAGTCAGGGGATAACTAATGAAAAACTGTTTTTT.

Written as DNA, the CDR3 is TGCGCCAGCAGCCCCGCCGGGACAGGGACCTCACCCCTCCACTTT. This encodes CASSPAGTGTSPLHF. J is TRBJ1-6 and V is TRBV5-1, with 9 bases matching TRBD1. The CDR3 is 15 residues long. The junction had 9 bases not matched to a gene; V was cut back by 4 bases and J by 10 bases. Germline V gene data show CDR1 as SGHRS and CDR2 as YFSETQ.

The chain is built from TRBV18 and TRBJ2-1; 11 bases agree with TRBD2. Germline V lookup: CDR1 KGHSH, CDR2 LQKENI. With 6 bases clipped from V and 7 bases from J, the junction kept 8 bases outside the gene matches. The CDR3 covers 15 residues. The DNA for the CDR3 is TGTGCCAGCTCCCCGGGACTAGCGGCCCATAATGAGCAGTTCTTC. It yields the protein CASSPGLAAHNEQFF.

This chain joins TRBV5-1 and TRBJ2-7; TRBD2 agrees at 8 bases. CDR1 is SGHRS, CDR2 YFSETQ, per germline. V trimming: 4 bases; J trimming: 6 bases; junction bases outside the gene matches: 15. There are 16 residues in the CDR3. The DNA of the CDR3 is TGCGCCAGCAGCCAAGAGCTCTTGAGGGCGGGAGGCGAGCAGTACTTC. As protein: CASSQELLRAGGEQYF.

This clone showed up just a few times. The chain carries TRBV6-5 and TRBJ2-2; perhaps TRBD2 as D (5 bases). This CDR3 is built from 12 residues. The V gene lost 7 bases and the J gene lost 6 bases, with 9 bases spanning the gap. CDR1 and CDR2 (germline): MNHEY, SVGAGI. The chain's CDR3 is CASMEVAGELFF. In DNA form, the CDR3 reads TGTGCCAGCATGGAGGTTGCCGGGGAGCTGTTTTTT.

The CDR3 DNA is TGTGCCAGCTCATCCACCCGGGAGGGTAACGGGGGAGCTTTCTTT. Its protein product is CASSSTREGNGGAFF. The genes are TRBV18 and TRBJ1-1; D perhaps matches TRBD1 (5 bases). Germline CDR1 is KGHSH and CDR2 is LQKENI. The V end was cut by 5 bases, the J end by 10 bases, with 23 bases between. CDR3 length: 15 amino acids.

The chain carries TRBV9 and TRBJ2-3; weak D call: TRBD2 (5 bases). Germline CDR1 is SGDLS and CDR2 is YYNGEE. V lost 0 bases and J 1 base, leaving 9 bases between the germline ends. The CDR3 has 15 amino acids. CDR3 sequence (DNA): TGTGCCAGCAGCGTAGGGCGGGCGGGCACAGATACGCAGTATTTT. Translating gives CASSVGRAGTDTQYF. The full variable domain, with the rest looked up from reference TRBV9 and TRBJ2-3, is DSGVTQTPKHLITATGQRVTLRCSPRSGDLSVYWYQQSLDQGLQFLIQYYNGEERAKGNILERFSAQQFPDLHSELNLSSLELGDSALYFCASSVGRAGTDTQYFGPGTRLTVL.